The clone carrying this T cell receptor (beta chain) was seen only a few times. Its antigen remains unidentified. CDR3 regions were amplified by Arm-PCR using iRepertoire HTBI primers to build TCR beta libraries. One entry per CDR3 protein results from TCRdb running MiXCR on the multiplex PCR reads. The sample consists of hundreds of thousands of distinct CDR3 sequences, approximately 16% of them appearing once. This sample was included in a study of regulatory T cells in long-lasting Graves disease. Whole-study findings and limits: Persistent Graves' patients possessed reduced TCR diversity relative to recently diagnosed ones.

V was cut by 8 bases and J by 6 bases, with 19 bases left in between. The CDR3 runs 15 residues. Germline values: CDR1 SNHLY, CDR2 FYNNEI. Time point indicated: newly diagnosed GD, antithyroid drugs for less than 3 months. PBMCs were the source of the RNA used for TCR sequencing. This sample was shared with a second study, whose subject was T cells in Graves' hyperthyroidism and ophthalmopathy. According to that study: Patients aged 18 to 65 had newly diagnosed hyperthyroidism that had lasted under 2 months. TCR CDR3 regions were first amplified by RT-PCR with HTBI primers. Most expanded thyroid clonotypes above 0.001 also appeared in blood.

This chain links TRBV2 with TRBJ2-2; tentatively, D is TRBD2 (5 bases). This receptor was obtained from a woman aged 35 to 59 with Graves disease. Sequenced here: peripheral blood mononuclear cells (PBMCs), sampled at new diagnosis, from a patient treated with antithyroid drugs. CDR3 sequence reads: CASGFMRGLAGELFF. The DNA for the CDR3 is TGTGCCAGCGGTTTTATGCGCGGGTTAGCCGGGGAGCTGTTTTTT.